These 21 T cell receptor beta chains were sequenced from one sample in a study of blood T cells in healthy people across ages (dated by TCRdb to the mid-2010s). Receptor libraries were prepared by 5' RACE. TCRdb records Illumina HiSeq 2500 as the sequencer. A second PCR of roughly 7 to 11 cycles was performed with a sample-barcoded 5' primer and a J-beta primer mix. The public reads were reanalyzed by TCRdb: fastp trimming at Q25, MiXCR alignment, in-frame beta chains only. Records with the same CDR3 protein are collapsed into one entry carrying the most frequent genes and DNA. This sample lists over 550,000 distinct CDR3 sequences; about 28% were detected once. Roughly 14% of the sample rests with the top ten. Sequencing was done on a sample of blood. These receptor sequences come from a woman older than 75 in good health.

In its sample, this clonotype was seen a few times. The genes are TRBV6-1 and TRBJ1-4; 8 bases match TRBD1. After removal of 5 bases from V and 8 bases from J, the junction contained 13 bases not matched to a gene. In germline, CDR1 is MNHNS, CDR2 SASEGT. The CDR3 runs to 16 residues. DNA of the CDR3: TGTGCCAGCAGTACCACCTCAGGGGGCAGAGGGGAAAAACTGTTTTTT. Encoded protein: CASSTTSGGRGEKLFF.

There are many counts of this clonotype. The chain recombines TRBV20-1 with TRBJ1-2, with a weak D call TRBD1 (5 bases). This CDR3 is built from 13 residues. V lost 1 base, J lost 5 bases, and 11 bases lay in between. Germline CDR1 reads DFQATT; CDR2 reads SNEGSKA (reference sequence). The CDR3 nucleotides are TGCAGTGCTAGAGGCAGGGAAGAGTATGGCTACACCTTC. Protein: CSARGREEYGYTF.

This clonotype has just one count. This sequence joins TRBV5-1 and TRBJ1-1; D is undetermined. This CDR3 contains 16 residues. CDR1 and CDR2 (germline): SGHRS, YFSETQ. The germline V and J ends were trimmed by 2 bases and 11 bases, with 25 bases remaining between them. The CDR3 region is CASSFRSIGNDFGAFF. CDR3 nucleotides: TGCGCCAGCAGCTTCCGATCAATAGGGAATGACTTTGGGGCTTTCTTT.

Only one count was recorded for this clonotype. A read error may explain this, as a much larger clone is one base away. The chain has TRBV20-1 and TRBJ2-7; D perhaps matches TRBD1 (6 bases). The V end lost 2 bases, the J end lost 6 bases, and 26 bases lay between the germline ends. CDR1 DFQATT and CDR2 SNEGSKA come from the germline V gene (reference sequence). The CDR3 spans 17 residues. The CDR3 loop is CSARSFSCRGPSPEQYF. Here the CDR3 DNA reads TGCAGTGCTAGAAGTTTCTCCTGCAGGGGACCCTCCCCCGAGCAGTACTTC.

The chain links TRBV20-1 to TRBJ2-7, with D perhaps TRBD2 (6 bases). The germline V gene has CDR1 DFQATT and CDR2 SNEGSKA (reference sequence). Trimming pared 0 bases from V and 3 bases from J, leaving 12 bases between. CDR3 length: 14 amino acids. Here the CDR3 DNA reads TGCAGTGCTAGAGATCCGGCGGGGAACTACGAGCAGTACTTC. Its translation: CSARDPAGNYEQYF.

This clonotype was seen a handful of times. The CDR3 sequence: CASSLMGPNSPLHF. The CDR3 DNA reads TGTGCCAGCAGCTTAATGGGGCCGAATTCACCCCTCCACTTT. The chain recombines TRBV7-3 with TRBJ1-6, with a weak D call TRBD1 (5 bases). Germline V gene data show CDR1 as SGHTA and CDR2 as FQGTGA. This CDR3 has 14 amino acids. Trimming shortened V by 1 base and J by 7 bases, and 8 bases separated the two germline ends.

This clonotype has only a few counts. The chain has TRBV30 and TRBJ2-5; 9 bases fit TRBD2. This CDR3 comprises 14 residues. CDR1 is GTSNPN, CDR2 SVGIG, per germline (reference sequence). Germline trimming cut 5 bases from V and 4 bases from J; bases unmatched to any gene: 8. CDR3 sequence (DNA): TGTGCCTGGGCGGGAGCGGGACTAGCAGAGACCCAGTACTTC. Amino acid sequence: CAWAGAGLAETQYF.

This clonotype was recorded many times. The chain uses TRBV18 and TRBJ2-1; unclear D gene. Germline CDR1 is KGHSH and CDR2 is LQKENI. Trimming stripped 4 bases from V and 0 bases from J, with 7 bases between. The CDR3 runs 14 residues. The DNA of the CDR3 is TGTGCCAGCTCACAGGACGGCTCCTACAATGAGCAGTTCTTC. It yields the protein CASSQDGSYNEQFF.

This clonotype was observed once. The chain employs TRBV18 and TRBJ2-1; the D call may be TRBD1 or TRBD2 (6 bases each). Germline V gene sequence: CDR1 KGHSH, CDR2 LQKENI. Trimming took off 3 bases at V and 3 bases at J, with 12 bases between the two ends. This CDR3 contains 15 residues. The CDR3 region has the DNA TGTGCCAGCTCACCCGGGGGCCCTCACTACAATGAGCAGTTCTTC. The encoded protein is CASSPGGPHYNEQFF.

The sample holds many counts of this clonotype. V is TRBV29-1 and J is TRBJ2-5; D might be TRBD2 (6 bases). From germline, CDR1 is SQVTM and CDR2 ANQGSEA. The V end was cut by 6 bases, the J end by 2 bases, with 16 bases between. CDR3 length: 14 residues. The CDR3 DNA follows: TGCAGCGTCTTTCCGCACGGGGGACAAGAGACCCAGTACTTC. Protein product: CSVFPHGGQETQYF.

This clonotype showed up many times. The rearrangement links TRBV7-2 to TRBJ2-4, with a possible D match to TRBD1 (6 bases). The CDR3 consists of 15 residues. The germline V gene encodes CDR1 SGHTA and CDR2 FQGNSA. V was shortened by 1 base and J by 6 bases, with 13 bases between the two germline ends. CDR3 sequence (DNA): TGTGCCAGCAGCTTAGAGGGGGACAACTTAAACATTCAGTACTTC. This translates into CASSLEGDNLNIQYF. Filled out from reference TRBV7-2 and TRBJ2-4, the complete variable domain reads GAGVSQSPSNKVTEKGKDVELRCDPISGHTALYWYRQSLGQGLEFLIYFQGNSAPDKSGLPSDRFSAERTGGSVSTLTIQRTQQEDSAVYLCASSLEGDNLNIQYFGAGTRLSVL.

This clonotype was counted many times. This chain joins TRBV29-1 and TRBJ1-4; no firm D call. This CDR3 has 12 residues. Between the trimmed V and J ends, which lost 4 bases and 7 bases, there was a span of 10 bases. The germline CDR1 and CDR2 sequences are SQVTM and ANQGSEA. The DNA of the CDR3 is TGCAGCGTTGGGAGTATAGGTGAAAAACTGTTTTTT. It translates to CSVGSIGEKLFF.

On this clonotype itself: A much larger clone is a single base away; this may be a read error. This chain connects TRBV28 to TRBJ1-5; the D is unclear. This CDR3 has 15 residues. Germline V gene lookup returns CDR1 MDHEN and CDR2 SYDVKM. Trimming pared 4 bases from V and 1 base from J, leaving 11 bases between. The CDR3 sequence is CASSSRTASNQPQHF. The CDR3 nucleotides are TGTGCCAGCAGTTCCCGCACGGCGAGCAATCAGCCCCAGCATTTT. Full variable domain (missing parts from reference TRBV28 and TRBJ1-5): DVKVTQSSRYLVKRTGEKVFLECVQDMDHENMFWYRQDPGLGLRLIYFSYDVKMKEKGDIPEGYSVSREKKERFSLILESASTNQTSMYLCASSSRTASNQPQHFGDGTRLSIL.

On this clonotype: A much larger clone lies one base from this, so it may be a read error. In this CDR3 the conserved last residue, phenylalanine or tryptophan, is missing, so a read error is likely. The chain recombines TRBV12-3 or TRBV12-4 with TRBJ2-3; TRBD1 or TRBD2 may be the D gene (7 bases each). With 8 bases removed from V and 6 bases from J, the gap between germline ends came to 21 bases. CDR3 length: 15 residues. CDR3 sequence reads: CASGRGGVAMDTQYS. CDR3 sequence (DNA): TGTGCCAGCGGCAGGGGGGGAGTAGCTATGGATACGCAGTATTCT.

On this clonotype: This could be a read error, since a much larger clone is one nucleotide away. This chain connects TRBV2 to TRBJ2-1, with 7 bases matching TRBD2. CDR3 length: 15 amino acids. The V and J ends lost 4 bases and 6 bases, in that order; junction bases with no gene match: 9. CDR1 is SNHLY and CDR2 is FYNNEI in the germline V gene. CDR3 DNA: TGTGCCAGCAGTGGCGGGGGAGCTTACCCCAATGAGCAGTTCTTC. This encodes CASSGGGAYPNEQFF.

This clonotype was seen only a few times. The chain uses TRBV27 and TRBJ2-1; 8 positions match TRBD2. Germline trimming cut 7 bases from V and 9 bases from J; bases unmatched to any gene: 20. The CDR3 runs to 17 residues. Germline loops: CDR1 MNHEY, CDR2 SMNVEV (reference sequence). CDR3 DNA: TGTGCCAGCACCCCGGAAAAGGGTGCGGGGGGCCAAGGTGAGCAGTTCTTC. Protein sequence: CASTPEKGAGGQGEQFF.

A word on this clonotype: A much larger clone differs by one base, so this may be a read error. CDR3 in amino acids: CASSQDQGTGTLGETQFF. In DNA form, the CDR3 reads TGCGCCAGCAGCCAAGATCAGGGGACAGGAACCCTGGGGGAGACCCAGTTCTTC. V usage is TRBV4-1 and J usage is TRBJ2-1, with 8 nucleotides matching TRBD1. Unmatched junction bases numbered 20, after V lost 0 bases and J lost 13 bases. The CDR3 extends over 18 amino acids. The germline CDR1 and CDR2 sequences are MGHRA and YSYEKL.

The table lists this clonotype with many counts. V and J are TRBV20-1 and TRBJ1-5, with D hard to call. The V end was cut by 0 bases, the J end by 3 bases, with 12 bases between. The length of the CDR3 is 15 residues. Germline CDR1 and CDR2: DFQATT and SNEGSKA (reference sequence). The CDR3 protein is CSARDLGRVNQPQHF. The CDR3 DNA reads as TGCAGTGCTAGAGATCTTGGACGGGTCAATCAGCCCCAGCATTTT.

This clonotype appeared many times. J is TRBJ1-2 and V is TRBV6-5; D is undetermined. Germline V lookup: CDR1 MNHEY, CDR2 SVGAGI. The V and J ends lost 5 bases and 4 bases respectively, with 17 bases between them. CDR3 length: 15 residues. CDR3: CASSRTQRAGYGYTF. The CDR3 DNA follows: TGTGCCAGCAGTCGGACCCAGAGGGCCGGCTATGGCTACACCTTC.

This clonotype has a count of ten or more. V usage is TRBV6-1 and J usage is TRBJ1-5; D remains unclear. Germline-derived CDR1 and CDR2 are MNHNS and SASEGT. With 7 bases removed from V and 0 bases from J, the gap between germline ends came to 13 bases. The CDR3 has 15 amino acids. The CDR3 region is CASKSTVHSNQPQHF. Here the CDR3 DNA reads TGTGCCAGCAAATCAACCGTACATAGCAATCAGCCCCAGCATTTT.

The chain is built from TRBV6-2 or TRBV6-3 and TRBJ1-1, with TRBD1 matching over 9 bases. V shed 8 bases, J shed 5 bases, and the junction held 6 bases outside the gene matches. CDR3 length equals 13 residues. The germline V gene has CDR1 MNHEY and CDR2 SVGEGT. This CDR3 reads CASLQGARTEAFF. DNA for the CDR3: TGTGCCAGCCTACAGGGGGCGCGGACTGAAGCTTTCTTT.